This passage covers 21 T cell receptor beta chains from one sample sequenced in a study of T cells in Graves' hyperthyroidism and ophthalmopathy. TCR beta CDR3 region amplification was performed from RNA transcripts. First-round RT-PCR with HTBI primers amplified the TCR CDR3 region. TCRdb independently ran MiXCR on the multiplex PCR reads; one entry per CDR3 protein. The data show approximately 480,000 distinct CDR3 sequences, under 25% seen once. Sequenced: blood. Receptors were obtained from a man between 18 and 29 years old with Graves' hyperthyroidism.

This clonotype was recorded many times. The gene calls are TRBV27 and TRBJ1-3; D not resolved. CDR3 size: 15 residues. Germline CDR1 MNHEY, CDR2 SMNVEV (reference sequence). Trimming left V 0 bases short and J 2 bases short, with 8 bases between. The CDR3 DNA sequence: TGTGCCAGCAGTTTATCCCGGACCCCTGGAAACACCATATATTTT. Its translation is CASSLSRTPGNTIYF.

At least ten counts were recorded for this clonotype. The CDR3 sequence: CAWGGQLNTEAFF. CDR3 DNA sequence: TGTGCCTGGGGAGGACAGCTGAACACTGAAGCTTTCTTT. V and J are TRBV30 and TRBJ1-1; weak D call: TRBD1 (6 bases). The V end lost 5 bases, the J end lost 0 bases, and 10 bases lay between the germline ends. Germline CDR1 GTSNPN, CDR2 SVGIG (reference sequence). The CDR3 spans 13 residues.

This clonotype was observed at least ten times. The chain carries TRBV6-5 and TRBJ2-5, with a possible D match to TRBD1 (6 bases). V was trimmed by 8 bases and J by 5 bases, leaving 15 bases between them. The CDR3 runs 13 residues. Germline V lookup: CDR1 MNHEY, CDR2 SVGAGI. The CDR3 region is CASRSGQRETQYF. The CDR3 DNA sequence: TGTGCCAGCCGTTCCGGACAGAGGGAGACCCAGTACTTC.

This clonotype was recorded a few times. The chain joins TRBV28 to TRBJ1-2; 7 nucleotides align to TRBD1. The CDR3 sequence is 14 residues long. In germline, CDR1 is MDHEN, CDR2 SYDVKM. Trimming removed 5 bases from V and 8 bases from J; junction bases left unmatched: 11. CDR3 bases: TGTGCCAGCAGTACCCGGGACAGCCACCGCGGCTACACCTTC. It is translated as CASSTRDSHRGYTF.

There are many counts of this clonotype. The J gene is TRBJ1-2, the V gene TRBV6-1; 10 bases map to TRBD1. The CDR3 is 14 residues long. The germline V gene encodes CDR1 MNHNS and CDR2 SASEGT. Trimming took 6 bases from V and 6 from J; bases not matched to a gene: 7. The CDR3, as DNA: TGTGCCAGCAGACCCCCGGGACAGGGGCATGGCTACACCTTC. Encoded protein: CASRPPGQGHGYTF.

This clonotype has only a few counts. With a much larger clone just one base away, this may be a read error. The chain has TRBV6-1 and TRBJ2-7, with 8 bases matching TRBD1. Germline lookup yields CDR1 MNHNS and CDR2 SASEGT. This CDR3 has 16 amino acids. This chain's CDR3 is CASSEKAGTGSYEQHF. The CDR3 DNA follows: TGTGCCAGCAGTGAAAAGGCCGGGACAGGTTCCTACGAGCAGCACTTC.

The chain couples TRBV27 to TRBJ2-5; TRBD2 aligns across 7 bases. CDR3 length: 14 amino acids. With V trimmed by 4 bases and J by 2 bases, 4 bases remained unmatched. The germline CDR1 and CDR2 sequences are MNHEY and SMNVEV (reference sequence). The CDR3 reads CASSYLAEQETQYF. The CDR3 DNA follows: TGTGCCAGCAGTTACCTAGCGGAACAAGAGACCCAGTACTTC.

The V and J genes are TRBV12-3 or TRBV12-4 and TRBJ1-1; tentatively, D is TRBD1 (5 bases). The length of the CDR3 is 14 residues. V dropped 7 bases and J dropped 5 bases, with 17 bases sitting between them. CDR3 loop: CASTFGGAETEAFF. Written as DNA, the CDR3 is TGTGCCAGCACCTTTGGCGGGGCAGAGACTGAAGCTTTCTTT.

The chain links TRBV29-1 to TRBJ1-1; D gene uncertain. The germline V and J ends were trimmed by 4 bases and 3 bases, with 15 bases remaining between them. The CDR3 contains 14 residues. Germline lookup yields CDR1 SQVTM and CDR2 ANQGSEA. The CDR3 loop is CSVVVSGIYTEAFF. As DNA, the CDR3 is TGCAGCGTTGTAGTGTCGGGGATCTACACTGAAGCTTTCTTT.

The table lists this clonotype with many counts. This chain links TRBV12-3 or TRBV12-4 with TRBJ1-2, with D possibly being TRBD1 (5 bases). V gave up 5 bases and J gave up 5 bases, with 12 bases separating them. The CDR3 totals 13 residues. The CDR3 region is CASSIDREYGYTF. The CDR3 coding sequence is TGTGCCAGCAGTATAGACAGAGAATATGGCTACACCTTC.

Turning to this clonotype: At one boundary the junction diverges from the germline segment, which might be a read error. The CDR3: CASSRLQTEPLEESQYF. The CDR3 DNA sequence: TGCGCCAGCAGCCGACTGCAGACAGAGCCCTTAGAGGAGAGCCAGTACTTC. The V and J genes are TRBV5-1 and TRBJ2-5; possible D gene TRBD1, 5 bases. The CDR3 covers 17 residues. The germline V gene has CDR1 SGHRS and CDR2 YFSETQ.

CDR3 region: CSAKTGGGTEAFF. Written as DNA, the CDR3 is TGCAGTGCCAAGACAGGGGGCGGCACTGAAGCTTTCTTT. The chain employs TRBV20-1 and TRBJ1-1; 10 nucleotides agree with TRBD1. The V gene end was trimmed by 6 bases and the J gene end by 4 bases; junction bases not matched to a gene: 5. Germline lookup yields CDR1 DFQATT and CDR2 SNEGSKA (reference sequence). The CDR3 has 13 residues.

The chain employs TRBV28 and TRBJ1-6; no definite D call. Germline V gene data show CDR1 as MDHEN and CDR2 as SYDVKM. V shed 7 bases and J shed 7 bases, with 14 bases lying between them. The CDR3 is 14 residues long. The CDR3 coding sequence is TGTGCCAGCAATTCTCTCCTGGGAAATTCACCCCTCCACTTT. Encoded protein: CASNSLLGNSPLHF.

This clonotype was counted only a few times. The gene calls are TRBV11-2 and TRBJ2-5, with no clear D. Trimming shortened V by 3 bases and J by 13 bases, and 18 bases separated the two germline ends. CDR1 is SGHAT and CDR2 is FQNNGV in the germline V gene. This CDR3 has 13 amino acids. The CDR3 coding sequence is TGTGCCAGCAGCTTGTCCAGTCTCGAGGCTATGTACTTC. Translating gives CASSLSSLEAMYF.

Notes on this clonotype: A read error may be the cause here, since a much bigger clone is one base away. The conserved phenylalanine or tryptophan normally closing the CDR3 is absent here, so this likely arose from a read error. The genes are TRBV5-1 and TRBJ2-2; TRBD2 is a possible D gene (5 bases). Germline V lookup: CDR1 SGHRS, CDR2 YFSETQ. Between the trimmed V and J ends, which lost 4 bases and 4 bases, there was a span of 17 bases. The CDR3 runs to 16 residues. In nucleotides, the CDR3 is TGCGCCAGCAGCCCCAGTGGGCTAGCCCTCACCGGGGAGCTGTTTTTG. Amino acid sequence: CASSPSGLALTGELFL.

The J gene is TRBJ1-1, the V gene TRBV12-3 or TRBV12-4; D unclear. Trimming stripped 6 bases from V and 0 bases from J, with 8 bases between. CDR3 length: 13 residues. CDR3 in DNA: TGTGCCAGCAGAGACCTTATGAACACTGAAGCTTTCTTT. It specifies CASRDLMNTEAFF.

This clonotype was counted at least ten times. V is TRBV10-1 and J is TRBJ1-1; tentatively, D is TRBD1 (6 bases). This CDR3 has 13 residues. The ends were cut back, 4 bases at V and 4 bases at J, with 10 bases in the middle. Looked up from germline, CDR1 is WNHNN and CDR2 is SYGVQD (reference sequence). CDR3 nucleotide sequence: TGCGCCAGCAGTGGCGGAGGGGGCACTGAAGCTTTCTTT. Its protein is CASSGGGGTEAFF.

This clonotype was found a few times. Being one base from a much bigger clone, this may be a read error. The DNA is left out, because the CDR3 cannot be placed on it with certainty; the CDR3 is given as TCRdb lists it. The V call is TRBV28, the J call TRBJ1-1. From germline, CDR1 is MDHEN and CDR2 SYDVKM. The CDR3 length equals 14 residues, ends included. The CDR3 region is CASSWGGGNTEASF.

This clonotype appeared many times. CDR3 nucleotide sequence: TGTGCCAGCAGATGGGGCCCCTATCAGCCCCAGCATTTT. Its translation: CASRWGPYQPQHF. The chain couples TRBV6-1 to TRBJ1-5, with a possible D match to TRBD1 (5 bases). Germline assignment: CDR1 MNHNS and CDR2 SASEGT. The CDR3 length is 13 residues. Trimming took off 6 bases at V and 5 bases at J, with 11 bases between the two ends.

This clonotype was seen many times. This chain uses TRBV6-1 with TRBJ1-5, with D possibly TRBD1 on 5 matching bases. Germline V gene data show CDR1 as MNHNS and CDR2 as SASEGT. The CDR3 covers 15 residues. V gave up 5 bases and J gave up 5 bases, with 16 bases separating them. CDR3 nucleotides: TGTGCCAGCAGTCCTGCTGGGGGGGTCGATCAGCCCCAGCATTTT. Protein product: CASSPAGGVDQPQHF.

CDR3 coding DNA: TGTGCCAGCAGTCCGGGACAGAGCCAATACGAGCAGTACTTC. Its translation is CASSPGQSQYEQYF. The genes are TRBV12-3 or TRBV12-4 and TRBJ2-7, with 7 bases that match TRBD1. V trimming: 5 bases; J trimming: 4 bases; junction bases outside the gene matches: 8. The CDR3 is 14 residues long.